The clone carrying this T cell receptor (beta chain) has a handful of counts. Its antigen is undetermined. This sample is part of a study of T-cell reconstitution after alpha-beta-depleted transplantation in children. Overall study findings and caveats: Some patients' high day-60 TCRbeta diversity was traced to surviving recipient T cells and thymic progenitors. When one year had passed after transplant, most T-cell counts and diversity came from newly produced T cells.

The CDR3 consists of 14 residues. The V end was cut by 5 bases, the J end by 2 bases, with 11 bases between. As it was prepared, the TCRbeta library received unique molecular identifiers. TCRdb reprocessed the PCR reads via MiXCR and lists one record per CDR3 protein. The sample contains around 76,000 distinct CDR3 sequences, less than 20% of which appear only once. This TCR was sampled from a male patient under 10 years old who had a stem cell transplant for acute lymphoblastic leukemia, so the T cells may come from the graft donor. The chain has TRBV12-3 or TRBV12-4 and TRBJ2-3; D is ambiguous. This sample comprised PBMCs, mostly from graft donor cells, obtained 360 days after TCRalphabeta/CD19-depleted stem cell transplant. CDR3 loop: CASSLRPLTDTQYF. The CDR3 DNA follows: TGTGCCAGCAGTCTCCGGCCCCTCACAGATACGCAGTATTTT.